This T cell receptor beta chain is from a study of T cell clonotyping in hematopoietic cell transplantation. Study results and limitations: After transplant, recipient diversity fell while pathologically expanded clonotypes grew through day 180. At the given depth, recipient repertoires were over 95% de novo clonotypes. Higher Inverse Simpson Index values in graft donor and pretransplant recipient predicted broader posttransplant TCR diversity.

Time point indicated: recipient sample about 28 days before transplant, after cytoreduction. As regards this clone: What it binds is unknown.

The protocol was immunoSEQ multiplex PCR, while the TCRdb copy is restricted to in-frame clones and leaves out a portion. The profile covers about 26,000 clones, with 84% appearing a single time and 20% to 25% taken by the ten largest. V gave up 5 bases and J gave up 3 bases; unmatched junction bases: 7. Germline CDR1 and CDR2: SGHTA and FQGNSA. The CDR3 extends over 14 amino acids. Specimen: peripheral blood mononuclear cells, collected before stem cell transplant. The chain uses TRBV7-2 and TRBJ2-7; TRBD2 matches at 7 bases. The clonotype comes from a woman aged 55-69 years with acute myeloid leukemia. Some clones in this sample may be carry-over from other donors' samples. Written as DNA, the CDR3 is TGTGCCAGCAGCCCCGGCGCTAGCGGCTACGAGCAGTACTTC. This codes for CASSPGASGYEQYF.